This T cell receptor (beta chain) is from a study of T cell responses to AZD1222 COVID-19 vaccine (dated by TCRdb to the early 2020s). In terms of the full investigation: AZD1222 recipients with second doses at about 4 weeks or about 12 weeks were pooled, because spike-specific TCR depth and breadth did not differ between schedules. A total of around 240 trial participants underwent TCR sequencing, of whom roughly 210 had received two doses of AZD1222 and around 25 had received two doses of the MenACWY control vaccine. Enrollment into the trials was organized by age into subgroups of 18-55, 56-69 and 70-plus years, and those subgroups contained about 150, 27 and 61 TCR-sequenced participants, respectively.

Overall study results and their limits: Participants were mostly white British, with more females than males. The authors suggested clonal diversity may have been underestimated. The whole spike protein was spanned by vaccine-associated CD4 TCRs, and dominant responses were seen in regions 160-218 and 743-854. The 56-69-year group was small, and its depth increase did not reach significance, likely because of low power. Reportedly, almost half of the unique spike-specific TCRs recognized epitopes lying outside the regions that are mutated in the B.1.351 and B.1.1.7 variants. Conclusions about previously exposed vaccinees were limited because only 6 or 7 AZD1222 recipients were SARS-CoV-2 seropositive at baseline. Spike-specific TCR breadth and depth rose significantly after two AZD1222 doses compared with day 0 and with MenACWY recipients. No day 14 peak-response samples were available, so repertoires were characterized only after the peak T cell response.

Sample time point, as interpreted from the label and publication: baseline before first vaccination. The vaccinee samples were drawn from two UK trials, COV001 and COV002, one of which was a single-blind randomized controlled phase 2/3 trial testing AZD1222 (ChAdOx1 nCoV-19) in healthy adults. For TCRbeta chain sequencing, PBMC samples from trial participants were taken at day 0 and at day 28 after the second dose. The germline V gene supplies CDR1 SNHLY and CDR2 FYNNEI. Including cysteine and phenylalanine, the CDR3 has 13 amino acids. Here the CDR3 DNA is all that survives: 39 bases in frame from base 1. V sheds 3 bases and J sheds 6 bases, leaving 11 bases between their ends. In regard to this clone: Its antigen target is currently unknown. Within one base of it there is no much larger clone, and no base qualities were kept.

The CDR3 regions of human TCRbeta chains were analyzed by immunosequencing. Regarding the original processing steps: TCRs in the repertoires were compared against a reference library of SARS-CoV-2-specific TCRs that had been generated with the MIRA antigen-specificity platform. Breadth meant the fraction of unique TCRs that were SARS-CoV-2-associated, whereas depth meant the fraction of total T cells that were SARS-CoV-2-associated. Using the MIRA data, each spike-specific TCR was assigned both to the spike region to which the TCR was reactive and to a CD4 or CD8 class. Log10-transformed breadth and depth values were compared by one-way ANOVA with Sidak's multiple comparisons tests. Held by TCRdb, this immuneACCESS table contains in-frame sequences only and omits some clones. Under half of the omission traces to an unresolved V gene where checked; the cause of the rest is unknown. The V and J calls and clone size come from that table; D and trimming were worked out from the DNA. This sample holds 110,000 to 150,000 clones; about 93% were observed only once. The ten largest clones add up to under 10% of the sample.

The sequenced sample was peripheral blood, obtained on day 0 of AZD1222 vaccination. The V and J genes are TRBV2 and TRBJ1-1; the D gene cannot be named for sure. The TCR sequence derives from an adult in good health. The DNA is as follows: TGTGCCAGCAGTGAGGGGAATTTCTCTGAAGCTTTCTTT. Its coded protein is CASSEGNFSEAFF.